The 27 T cell receptor beta chains reported below all come from one sample, sequenced in a study of beta chain features in type 1 diabetes. Investigators reverse transcribed all isolated RNA, so they sequenced expressed TCRB transcripts. Assay: immunoSEQ multiplex PCR; the TCRdb copy retains only in-frame clones and omits some. The sample has roughly 50,000 clones; under 60% are singletons. No antigens are known for them. The study's findings and limits: In every one of the four CD4+ subsets, TCRB CDR3s were moderately but significantly shorter in Type 1 diabetes patients.

Sequenced input: Tregs from blood. Receptors originate from a woman aged 35 to 49 with type 1 diabetes.

J is TRBJ1-1 and V is TRBV28; tentative D call: TRBD1 (5 bases). V was trimmed by 7 bases and J by 6 bases, leaving 18 bases between them. The CDR3 is 14 residues long. Germline loops: CDR1 MDHEN, CDR2 SYDVKM. CDR3 DNA sequence: TGTGCCAGCAAAGGTGCCCGGGGGATCGCTGAAGCTTTCTTT. Amino acids: CASKGARGIAEAFF.

The chain links TRBV5-1 to TRBJ2-3; 15 bases map to TRBD2. CDR1 SGHRS and CDR2 YFSETQ come from the germline V gene. The V segment lost 4 bases and the J segment 3 bases; nucleotides outside the gene matches: 6. The CDR3 is 17 amino acids. CDR3 nucleotide sequence: TGCGCCAGCAGCGGAGGACTAGCGGGAGGGCTGACAGATACGCAGTATTTT. Protein: CASSGGLAGGLTDTQYF.

V and J are TRBV5-1 and TRBJ1-1; D is unresolved. Germline values: CDR1 SGHRS, CDR2 YFSETQ. CDR3 size: 14 residues. V dropped 7 bases and J dropped 0 bases, with 13 bases sitting between them. The CDR3 spells CASFPGAMNTEAFF. Written as DNA, the CDR3 is TGCGCCAGCTTCCCAGGCGCCATGAACACTGAAGCTTTCTTT.

In this sample, this clone turned up a few times. The chain links TRBV5-1 to TRBJ2-2, with unresolved D. Germline V CDR1 and CDR2: SGHRS, YFSETQ. The CDR3 has 16 amino acids. V was shortened by 1 base and J by 0 bases, with 10 bases between the two germline ends. CDR3 in amino acids: CASSLSAAANTGELFF. CDR3 bases: TGCGCCAGCAGCTTGTCGGCGGCCGCGAACACCGGGGAGCTGTTTTTT.

This clone was counted only a few times. The chain recombines TRBV5-1 with TRBJ1-5; maybe TRBD1 (6 bases). V was trimmed by 5 bases and J by 6 bases, leaving 12 bases between them. Germline CDR1 SGHRS, CDR2 YFSETQ. The CDR3 spans 13 residues. DNA of the CDR3: TGCGCCAGCAGTTCCGGGACAAGTCAGCCCCAGCATTTT. Its translation is CASSSGTSQPQHF.

This clone was counted between two and nine times. V is TRBV7-9 and J is TRBJ1-5, with D perhaps TRBD1 (6 bases). The CDR3 is made up of 12 amino acids. Germline V gene sequence: CDR1 SEHNR, CDR2 FQNEAQ (reference sequence). V shed 3 bases and J shed 9 bases, with 9 bases lying between them. The CDR3 sequence: CASSFSTGPQHF. As DNA, the CDR3 is TGTGCCAGCAGCTTTTCGACAGGGCCCCAGCATTTT.

This clone was observed a handful of times. The chain carries TRBV28 and TRBJ1-1; possible D gene TRBD1, 6 bases. The length of the CDR3 is 14 residues. V was pared by 2 bases and J by 6 bases, with 13 bases between. Germline values: CDR1 MDHEN, CDR2 SYDVKM. This CDR3 reads CASSLTQGKAEAFF. Here the CDR3 DNA reads TGTGCCAGCAGTTTAACACAGGGTAAGGCTGAAGCTTTCTTT.

The rearrangement joins TRBV5-1 to TRBJ2-5, with 9 bases aligning to TRBD1. The J segment lost 5 bases and the V segment lost 5 bases, leaving 4 bases of the junction unmatched. Per germline, CDR1 SGHRS and CDR2 YFSETQ. The CDR3 is made up of 13 amino acids. CDR3 DNA sequence: TGCGCCAGCAGAGGACAGGGGATGGAGACCCAGTACTTC. Translated, it gives CASRGQGMETQYF.

The rearrangement links TRBV4-3 to TRBJ1-3; D gene uncertain. The CDR3 length is 14 residues. The V end lost 4 bases, the J end lost 0 bases, and 7 bases lay between the germline ends. The germline V gene has CDR1 LGHNA and CDR2 YSLEER. The CDR3 DNA follows: TGCGCCAGCAGCCGACTGCTCTCTGGAAACACCATATATTTT. Protein product: CASSRLLSGNTIYF.

The chain employs TRBV4-2 and TRBJ2-1; D may be TRBD2 (6 bases). The germline gives CDR1 LGHNA, CDR2 YNFKEQ. The CDR3 sequence is 15 residues long. The germline V and J ends were trimmed by 0 bases and 15 bases, with 21 bases remaining between them. The CDR3 reads CASSQEGAGRDQMFF. The CDR3 nucleotides are TGTGCCAGCAGCCAAGAAGGGGCGGGACGCGACCAAATGTTCTTC.

The chain carries TRBV5-1 and TRBJ2-5, with TRBD2 matching 8 bases. The CDR3 spans 14 residues. The ends lost 1 base at V and 4 bases at J; junction bases unmatched: 3. Germline CDR1 SGHRS, CDR2 YFSETQ. The CDR3 reads CASSLILAGETQYF. CDR3 nucleotide sequence: TGCGCCAGCAGCTTGATCCTAGCGGGAGAGACCCAGTACTTC.

The chain links TRBV11-1 to TRBJ2-1; a possible D gene is TRBD2 (6 bases). Germline loops: CDR1 SGHAT, CDR2 FQDESV (reference sequence). V was shortened by 1 base and J by 8 bases, with 15 bases between the two germline ends. The CDR3 has 15 residues. CDR3 nucleotide sequence: TGTGCCAGCAGCTTAGGACTAGTGGGGAGGTATGAGCAGTTCTTC. This sequence encodes CASSLGLVGRYEQFF.

This clone turned up a few times. This chain connects TRBV13 to TRBJ2-2; D gene ambiguous. The CDR3 totals 14 residues. Per germline, CDR1 PRHDT and CDR2 FYEKMQ (reference sequence). The ends were cut back, 1 base at V and 6 bases at J, with 9 bases in the middle. CDR3 bases: TGTGCCAGCAGCTTAGCCCACGAGGCCGGGGAGCTGTTTTTT. This translates into CASSLAHEAGELFF.

The chain joins TRBV29-1 to TRBJ2-7, with 12 bases identical to TRBD1. Unmatched junction bases numbered 5, after V lost 3 bases and J lost 5 bases. Germline V gene lookup returns CDR1 SQVTM and CDR2 ANQGSEA. The CDR3 runs 14 residues. CDR3 DNA sequence: TGCAGCGTTGAGATGGGGACAGGGGGCCACGAGCAGTACTTC. Protein sequence: CSVEMGTGGHEQYF.

This chain uses TRBV7-9 with TRBJ2-5, with 7 bases matching TRBD1. V dropped 7 bases and J dropped 2; count of bases not matched to a gene: 7. Germline CDR1 SEHNR, CDR2 FQNEAQ (reference sequence). CDR3 length: 14 amino acids. The CDR3 DNA is TGTGCCAGCACCCCCCGGGACAGACAAGAGACCCAGTACTTC. This sequence encodes CASTPRDRQETQYF.

The genes are TRBV5-8 and TRBJ1-1, with unresolved D. CDR3 length equals 13 residues. The germline V and J ends were trimmed by 1 base and 4 bases, with 8 bases remaining between them. CDR1 and CDR2 (germline): SGHTS, YDEGEE. In DNA, the CDR3 is TGTGCCAGCAGCTTGAGAGGGAGCACTGAAGCTTTCTTT. Translation: CASSLRGSTEAFF.

The V call is TRBV28, the J call TRBJ1-1, with TRBD1 as a possible D gene (5 bases). V gave up 4 bases and J gave up 10 bases, with 10 bases separating them. CDR3 length: 11 amino acids. The germline gives CDR1 MDHEN, CDR2 SYDVKM. The CDR3 is CASSSNRIAFF. CDR3 sequence (DNA): TGTGCCAGCAGTTCTAACAGGATAGCTTTCTTT.

This clone showed up just a few times. J is TRBJ2-1 and V is TRBV9; D may be TRBD2 (7 bases). The CDR3 runs to 15 residues. CDR1 is SGDLS and CDR2 is YYNGEE in the germline V gene. Trimming cost V 2 bases and J 2 bases, with 11 bases left between them. The DNA for the CDR3 is TGTGCCAGCAGCGTGGGAGGGGGTGCCTACAATGAGCAGTTCTTC. Its protein is CASSVGGGAYNEQFF.

This clone was counted between two and nine times. The chain couples TRBV6-1 to TRBJ2-1; TRBD1 aligns across 7 bases. The length of the CDR3 is 14 residues. Per the germline V gene, CDR1 is MNHNS and CDR2 is SASEGT. Losses at the gene ends were 6 bases for V and 6 bases for J; bases not matched to a gene: 8. This CDR3 reads CASRSLGQSNEQFF. The CDR3 DNA sequence: TGTGCCAGCAGATCACTGGGACAGTCCAATGAGCAGTTCTTC.

J is TRBJ2-1 and V is TRBV7-6, with D possibly matching TRBD2 (5 bases). The V and J ends lost 4 bases and 4 bases respectively, with 11 bases between them. Germline CDR1 SGHVS, CDR2 FNYEAQ. CDR3 size: 14 residues. Here the CDR3 DNA reads TGTGCCAGCAGCTCCGACGGGAATTACAATGAGCAGTTCTTC. This sequence encodes CASSSDGNYNEQFF.

This chain joins TRBV29-1 and TRBJ2-1; weak D call: TRBD2 (5 bases). Germline loops: CDR1 SQVTM, CDR2 ANQGSEA. The CDR3 sequence is 15 residues long. V dropped 7 bases and J dropped 5 bases, with 21 bases sitting between them. CDR3 coding DNA: TGCAGCGGCGGGCGGAGAAGCGAGATTAACAATGAGCAGTTCTTC. As protein: CSGGRRSEINNEQFF.

The genes are TRBV25-1 and TRBJ2-7; 9 bases map to TRBD2. Trimming removed 8 bases from V and 7 bases from J; junction bases left unmatched: 6. CDR3 length: 12 amino acids. Germline CDR1 MGHDK, CDR2 SYGVNS. The CDR3 coding sequence is TGTGCCAGCTCCGGGGCGGGAGGGGAGCAGTACTTC. It codes for CASSGAGGEQYF.

The genes are TRBV5-6 and TRBJ1-1; D is perhaps TRBD1 (5 bases). Trimming removed 7 bases from V and 0 bases from J, with 19 bases in between. From germline, CDR1 is SGHDT and CDR2 YYEEEE. The CDR3 is 16 residues long. CDR3 DNA sequence: TGTGCCAGCCAAGCTTTCCCGACAGCCATGAACACTGAAGCTTTCTTT. Amino acid sequence: CASQAFPTAMNTEAFF.

This clone was counted a few times. The chain couples TRBV7-3 to TRBJ2-6, with D unresolved. V dropped 2 bases and J dropped 0 bases, with 11 bases sitting between them. This CDR3 comprises 17 residues. The germline gives CDR1 SGHTA, CDR2 FQGTGA. As DNA, the CDR3 is TGTGCCAGCAGCTTAGGGTCGGGTAACTCTGGGGCCAACGTCCTGACTTTC. The encoded protein is CASSLGSGNSGANVLTF.

This clone was detected a few times. The chain is built from TRBV6-5 and TRBJ1-6; 8 nucleotides agree with TRBD1. Germline loops: CDR1 MNHEY, CDR2 SVGAGI. The CDR3 is 15 amino acids. The V and J ends lost 6 bases and 8 bases, in that order; junction bases with no gene match: 9. The CDR3 bases are TGTGCCAGCAGCCGTGGACAGGGTGGGGATTCACCCCTCCACTTT. It translates to CASSRGQGGDSPLHF.

This clone qualifies as medium-sized. The chain is built from TRBV19 and TRBJ2-3; 7 nucleotides align to TRBD1. Losses at the gene ends were 9 bases for V and 4 bases for J; bases not matched to a gene: 7. Germline V gene sequence: CDR1 LNHDA, CDR2 SQIVND (reference sequence). This CDR3 contains 13 residues. CDR3 in amino acids: CASSGTVADTQYF. As DNA, the CDR3 is TGTGCCAGCTCGGGGACAGTCGCAGATACGCAGTATTTT. The whole variable domain, remainder taken from reference TRBV19 and TRBJ2-3, is DGGITQSPKYLFRKEGQNVTLSCEQNLNHDAMYWYRQDPGQGLRLIYYSQIVNDFQKGDIAEGYSVSREKKESFPLTVTSAQKNPTAFYLCASSGTVADTQYFGPGTRLTVL.

The rearrangement joins TRBV7-3 to TRBJ1-2, with a tentative D call TRBD1 (6 bases). The V gene's germline CDR1 is SGHTA and CDR2 FQGTGA. The V and J ends lost 5 bases and 4 bases respectively, with 11 bases between them. The CDR3 sequence is 13 residues long. Written as DNA, the CDR3 is TGTGCCAGCAGCCCAGGGGTCGGCTATGGCTACACCTTC. Encoded protein: CASSPGVGYGYTF.